This T cell receptor beta chain appears in the sequencing data of a study of T cell repertoires in cytomegalovirus infection. For the study at large: CMV epitopes in the study were HLA-C-restricted (recently identified) and HLA-B-restricted (well studied). CMV infection together with matching HLA type was indicated by public TCR beta signatures. General study results and limits: HLA-C-restricted TCR beta clonotypes specific for CMV led the ex vivo response.

The ends lost 7 bases at V and 3 bases at J; junction bases unmatched: 11. The CDR3 loop spans 16 amino acids. Germline-derived CDR1 and CDR2 are MDHEN and SYDVKM. TCRdb processed the reads anew with MiXCR; each CDR3 protein has one entry. The repertoire holds about 770,000 distinct CDR3 sequences, almost 30% seen once, with around 13% in the top ten. Comments on this clonotype: What it recognizes is unknown.

The receptor comes from a human donor in good health (CMV status not recorded). Some clones in this sample may be carry-over from other donors' samples. The sample in question was cultured CD8+ T cells from PBMCs, obtained from culture after CMV antigen stimulation. The chain uses TRBV28 and TRBJ2-5; 10 nucleotides align to TRBD1. This CDR3 is CASTGAGQGSEETQYF. The CDR3 region has the DNA TGTGCCAGCACGGGGGCGGGACAGGGGTCGGAAGAGACCCAGTACTTC.